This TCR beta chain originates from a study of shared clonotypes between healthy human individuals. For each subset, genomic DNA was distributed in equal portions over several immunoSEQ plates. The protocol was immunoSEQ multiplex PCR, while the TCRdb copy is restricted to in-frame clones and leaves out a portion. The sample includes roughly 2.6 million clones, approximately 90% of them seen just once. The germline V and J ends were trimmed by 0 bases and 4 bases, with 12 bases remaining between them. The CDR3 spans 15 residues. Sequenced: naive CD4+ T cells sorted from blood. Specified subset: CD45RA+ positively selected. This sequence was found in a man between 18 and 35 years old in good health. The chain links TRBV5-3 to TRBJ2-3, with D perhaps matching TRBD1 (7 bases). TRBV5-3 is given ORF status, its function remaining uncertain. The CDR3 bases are TGTGCCAGAAGCTTGGAGGGGGCTAGCGCAGATACGCAGTATTTT. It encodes CARSLEGASADTQYF.